Only one count was recorded for the clone carrying this T cell receptor beta chain. The data stem from a study of blood T cell repertoires in COVID-19. Study as a whole: Nucleic acid was either cDNA or gDNA, and it came from T cells, B-cell-depleted T cells, or PBMCs.

The CDR3 totals 15 residues. Germline loops: CDR1 MNHEY, CDR2 SVGAGI. V was cut by 6 bases and J by 6 bases, with 17 bases left in between. Assay used: immunoSEQ multiplex PCR; TCRdb lists only in-frame clones, some missing. Of approximately 400,000 clones detected, roughly 88% appear once; the ten largest clones hold roughly 12%. The source material was peripheral blood. The chain joins TRBV6-5 to TRBJ1-4; perhaps TRBD1 as D (6 bases). The clonotype was recovered from a woman aged 45-65 years with COVID-19, enrolled during active disease. CDR3: CASRQSTGRDEKLFF. Here the CDR3 DNA reads TGTGCCAGCAGGCAGTCAACAGGGCGCGATGAAAAACTGTTTTTT.